The 6 T cell receptor beta chains presented below share a single source sample, sequenced in a study of blood T cell repertoires in COVID-19. Profiled with immunoSEQ multiplex PCR; TCRdb holds only in-frame clones, not every one. This sample has approximately 130,000 clones; around 83% occur once, and the top ten carry more than 15%. Sequencing input: PBMCs or T cells enriched from blood (not recorded which). The receptors originated from a man aged 30-40 years who had recovered from COVID-19.

The rearrangement uses TRBV5-1 and TRBJ2-7; D is unclear. Germline V gene data show CDR1 as SGHRS and CDR2 as YFSETQ. V was trimmed by 2 bases and J by 2 bases, leaving 11 bases between them. The CDR3 totals 14 residues. CDR3: CASSFGLSAYEQYF. The CDR3 coding sequence is TGCGCCAGCAGCTTCGGTCTATCCGCCTACGAGCAGTACTTC.

The chain recombines TRBV2 with TRBJ1-1; 10 bases align to TRBD1. Germline V gene data show CDR1 as SNHLY and CDR2 as FYNNEI. Unmatched junction bases numbered 4, after V lost 4 bases and J lost 5 bases. The CDR3 consists of 14 residues. CDR3 loop: CASSGRTGGTEAFF. DNA of the CDR3: TGTGCCAGCAGTGGGAGGACAGGGGGTACTGAAGCTTTCTTT.

The chain uses TRBV2 and TRBJ2-1, with D unclear. CDR1 and CDR2 from the germline V gene are SNHLY and FYNNEI. Trimming cost V 7 bases and J 10 bases, with 14 bases left between them. The CDR3 contains 12 residues. In DNA, the CDR3 is TGTGCCAGCATGGCAGACCGAGGCGAGCAGTTCTTC. Translation: CASMADRGEQFF.

The V and J genes are TRBV3-1 (or the pseudogene TRBV3-2) and TRBJ1-2; 9 nucleotides align to TRBD1. After removal of 1 base from V and 9 bases from J, the junction contained 3 bases not matched to a gene. The CDR3 has 13 amino acids. Germline CDR1 is LGHDT and CDR2 is YNNKEL (reference sequence). The CDR3 protein is CASSQGGTGSYTF. CDR3 DNA sequence: TGTGCCAGCAGCCAAGGAGGGACAGGGAGCTACACCTTC.

The chain couples TRBV3-1 (or the pseudogene TRBV3-2) to TRBJ1-2; D is perhaps TRBD1 (6 bases). This CDR3 region has 13 residues. Per germline, CDR1 LGHDT and CDR2 YNNKEL (reference sequence). V was cut by 1 base and J by 8 bases, with 11 bases left in between. The CDR3 DNA follows: TGTGCCAGCAGCCAAGGAGGGGGGGTCGGCTACACCTTC. Amino acids: CASSQGGGVGYTF.

The rearrangement joins TRBV9 to TRBJ1-2, with 7 nucleotides matching TRBD1. V gave up 0 bases and J gave up 7 bases; unmatched junction bases: 3. CDR1 is SGDLS, CDR2 YYNGEE, per germline. The CDR3 is made up of 13 amino acids. The CDR3 protein is CASSVEDRSGYTF. The DNA for the CDR3 is TGTGCCAGCAGCGTAGAGGACAGGTCTGGCTACACCTTC.